This is a list of T cell receptor beta chains from one sample in a study of CD8 T cells in ankylosing spondylitis. TCRdb ran MiXCR on the 5' RACE reads and lists one entry per CDR3 protein. Of about 440,000 distinct CDR3 sequences listed, over 15% are singletons. Sequencing was done on a sample of blood, either unsorted or a sorted T cell fraction (not recorded which). The receptors come from a male donor with ankylosing spondylitis. CDR3s include the opening cysteine and the closing phenylalanine or tryptophan. D genes are given only for firm matches. Clone size, where shown, is once, few, many, or a class for clones that have expanded.

clone size: few; J gene: TRBJ1-5; D gene: .; V gene: TRBV7-2; CDR3 protein: CASSLEPGEGNQPQHF; CDR3 DNA: TGTGCCAGCAGCTTAGAACCTGGTGAGGGTAATCAGCCCCAGCATTTT
clone size: .; J gene: TRBJ2-1; D gene: TRBD1; V gene: TRBV4-1; CDR3 protein: CASSRQDRVSYNEQFF; CDR3 DNA: TGCGCCAGCAGCCGACAGGACAGGGTATCCTACAATGAGCAGTTCTTC
clone size: .; J gene: TRBJ2-2; D gene: .; V gene: TRBV4-1; CDR3 protein: CASSQSPGGAVYTGELFF; CDR3 DNA: TGCGCCAGCAGCCAATCCCCCGGCGGGGCGGTTTACACCGGGGAGCTGTTTTTT
clone size: few; J gene: TRBJ2-5; D gene: .; V gene: TRBV5-1; CDR3 protein: CASSPGTAGTQYF; CDR3 DNA: TGCGCCAGCAGCCCCGGGACGGCGGGGACCCAGTACTTC
clone size: .; J gene: TRBJ1-2; D gene: .; V gene: TRBV6-5; CDR3 protein: CASSYGGVDGYTF; CDR3 DNA: TGTGCCAGCAGTTACGGAGGGGTGGATGGCTACACCTTC
clone size: many; J gene: TRBJ2-5; D gene: TRBD2; V gene: TRBV12-3/TRBV12-4; CDR3 protein: CASSELAGEETQYF; CDR3 DNA: TGTGCCAGCAGTGAACTAGCGGGAGAAGAGACCCAGTACTTC
clone size: many; J gene: TRBJ1-4; D gene: .; V gene: TRBV15; CDR3 protein: CATSRQPTVATNEKLFF; CDR3 DNA: TGTGCCACCAGCAGACAGCCGACGGTCGCAACTAATGAAAAACTGTTTTTT
clone size: few; J gene: TRBJ1-6; D gene: .; V gene: TRBV6-1; CDR3 protein: CASVGGPPNSPLHF; CDR3 DNA: TGTGCCAGTGTGGGGGGGCCGCCTAATTCACCCCTCCACTTT
clone size: .; J gene: TRBJ2-6; D gene: .; V gene: TRBV7-9; CDR3 protein: CASSLGRPFGANVLTF; CDR3 DNA: TGTGCCAGCAGCTTAGGGCGACCCTTTGGGGCCAACGTCCTGACTTTC
clone size: .; J gene: TRBJ1-2; D gene: .; V gene: TRBV7-3; CDR3 protein: CASSPTGPSHYGYTF; CDR3 DNA: TGTGCCAGCAGTCCTACGGGGCCATCTCACTATGGCTACACCTTC
clone size: few; J gene: TRBJ2-7; D gene: .; V gene: TRBV20-1; CDR3 protein: CSARPHQGVRWEQYF; CDR3 DNA: TGCAGTGCTAGACCCCACCAGGGTGTTAGATGGGAGCAGTACTTC
clone size: few; J gene: TRBJ2-7; D gene: .; V gene: TRBV20-1; CDR3 protein: CSARAPGAYEQYF; CDR3 DNA: TGCAGTGCTAGGGCGCCGGGAGCTTACGAGCAGTACTTC
clone size: .; J gene: TRBJ1-5; D gene: TRBD1; V gene: TRBV5-1; CDR3 protein: CASSLGQGPNQPQHF; CDR3 DNA: TGCGCCAGCAGCTTGGGACAGGGGCCCAATCAGCCCCAGCATTTT
clone size: few; J gene: TRBJ1-6; D gene: .; V gene: TRBV11-2; CDR3 protein: CASSLSLKGSSPLHF; CDR3 DNA: TGTGCCAGCAGCTTATCCCTTAAGGGGAGTTCACCCCTCCACTTT
clone size: .; J gene: TRBJ1-5; D gene: .; V gene: TRBV28; CDR3 protein: CASNTLARAGSSNQPQHF; CDR3 DNA: TGTGCCAGCAACACCCTCGCCAGGGCAGGGAGTAGCAATCAGCCCCAGCATTTT
clone size: .; J gene: TRBJ1-2; D gene: .; V gene: TRBV11-3; CDR3 protein: CASSLRGDTHYGYTF; CDR3 DNA: TGTGCCAGCAGCCTCAGAGGGGATACACACTATGGCTACACCTTC
clone size: .; J gene: TRBJ1-1; D gene: .; V gene: TRBV11-2; CDR3 protein: CASSFFPLAGALDTEAFF; CDR3 DNA: TGTGCCAGCAGCTTTTTTCCGCTGGCAGGGGCGTTGGACACTGAAGCTTTCTTT
clone size: .; J gene: TRBJ1-2; D gene: .; V gene: TRBV7-9; CDR3 protein: CASSLVEGIRNYGYTF; CDR3 DNA: TGTGCCAGCAGCTTAGTTGAAGGGATCAGAAACTATGGCTACACCTTC
clone size: few; J gene: TRBJ2-3; D gene: .; V gene: TRBV7-2; CDR3 protein: CASSYQGGDTQYF; CDR3 DNA: TGTGCCAGCAGCTACCAGGGTGGAGATACGCAGTATTTT
clone size: many; J gene: TRBJ1-3; D gene: .; V gene: TRBV12-3/TRBV12-4; CDR3 protein: CASSEGHATLFTGNTIYF; CDR3 DNA: TGTGCCAGCAGTGAGGGACATGCTACCCTTTTTACTGGAAACACCATATATTTT
clone size: .; J gene: TRBJ1-2; D gene: TRBD1; V gene: TRBV11-2; CDR3 protein: CASNGQEGYGYTF; CDR3 DNA: TGTGCCAGCAATGGACAGGAAGGCTATGGCTACACCTTC
clone size: .; J gene: TRBJ2-3; D gene: TRBD2; V gene: TRBV7-2; CDR3 protein: CASSLRGGGAPTDTQYF; CDR3 DNA: TGTGCCAGCAGCTTGAGAGGCGGGGGGGCCCCCACAGATACGCAGTATTTT
clone size: few; J gene: TRBJ1-2; D gene: .; V gene: TRBV9; CDR3 protein: CASSAQSGLTYGYTF; CDR3 DNA: TGTGCCAGCAGCGCGCAATCGGGGCTCACCTATGGCTACACCTTC
clone size: many; J gene: TRBJ1-6; D gene: .; V gene: TRBV5-1; CDR3 protein: CASSSSGLDSPNSPLHF; CDR3 DNA: TGCGCCAGCAGCTCATCTGGACTGGATAGCCCTAATTCACCCCTCCACTTT
clone size: .; J gene: TRBJ2-1; D gene: .; V gene: TRBV12-3/TRBV12-4; CDR3 protein: CASSSLLLGVKSYNEQFF; CDR3 DNA: TGTGCCAGCAGTTCGCTCCTGCTTGGGGTTAAATCCTACAATGAGCAGTTCTTC
clone size: many; J gene: TRBJ2-3; D gene: .; V gene: TRBV11-2; CDR3 protein: CASSLRGAGTDTQYF; CDR3 DNA: TGTGCCAGCAGTTTACGGGGGGCAGGTACAGATACGCAGTATTTT
clone size: few; J gene: TRBJ2-1; D gene: .; V gene: TRBV9; CDR3 protein: CASSTPFNEQFF; CDR3 DNA: TGTGCCAGCAGCACGCCCTTCAATGAGCAGTTCTTC
clone size: few; J gene: TRBJ2-5; D gene: .; V gene: TRBV29-1; CDR3 protein: CSVEDRDTEETQYF; CDR3 DNA: TGCAGCGTTGAAGATCGGGACACCGAAGAGACCCAGTACTTC
clone size: few; J gene: TRBJ2-1; D gene: .; V gene: TRBV6-1; CDR3 protein: CASSIRARNNEQFF; CDR3 DNA: TGTGCCAGCAGTATCAGAGCGCGCAACAATGAGCAGTTCTTC